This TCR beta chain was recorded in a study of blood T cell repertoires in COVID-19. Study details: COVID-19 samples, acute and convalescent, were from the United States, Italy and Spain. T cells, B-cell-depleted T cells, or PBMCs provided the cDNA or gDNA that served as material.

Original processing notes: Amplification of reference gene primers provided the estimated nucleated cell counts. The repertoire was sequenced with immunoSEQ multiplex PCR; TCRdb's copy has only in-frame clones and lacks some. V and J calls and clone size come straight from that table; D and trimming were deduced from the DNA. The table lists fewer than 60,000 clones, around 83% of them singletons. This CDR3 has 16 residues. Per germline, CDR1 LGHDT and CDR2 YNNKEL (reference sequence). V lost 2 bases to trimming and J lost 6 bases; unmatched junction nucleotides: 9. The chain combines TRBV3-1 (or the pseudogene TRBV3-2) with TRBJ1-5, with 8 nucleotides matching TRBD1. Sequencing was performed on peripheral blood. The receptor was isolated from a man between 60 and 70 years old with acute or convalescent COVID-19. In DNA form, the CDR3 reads TGTGCCAGCAGCCAAAGATTAGGACAGGGTGTTCAGCCCCAGCATTTT. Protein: CASSQRLGQGVQPQHF.